These 6 T cell receptor beta chains were sequenced from one sample in a study of shared T cell receptors in the human thymus. The table came from immunoSEQ multiplex PCR; TCRdb's copy has only in-frame clones and leaves some out. Here the sample spans some 660,000 clones, approximately 89% being singletons. This same sample was also part of a study on human thymus T cells.

Sequencing input: thymocytes. The receptors were gathered from a boy under two years old with a congenital heart defect.

This clone turned up a few times. The chain couples TRBV19 to TRBJ2-2; tentatively, D is TRBD1 (6 bases). The germline V gene has CDR1 LNHDA and CDR2 SQIVND (reference sequence). V lost 6 bases to trimming and J lost 1 base, with 30 bases between them. CDR3 length: 21 amino acids. For the CDR3, the DNA is TGTGCCAGTAGCAAGTCCCGAATTGGTGGCAGGGGAAAGGGGAACACCGGGGAGCTGTTTTTT. As protein: CASSKSRIGGRGKGNTGELFF.

The V call is TRBV4-2, the J call TRBJ2-3; 8 bases are shared with TRBD2. This CDR3 region has 18 residues. The junction had 11 bases not matched to a gene; V was cut back by 3 bases and J by 0 bases. Germline assignment: CDR1 LGHNA and CDR2 YNFKEQ. The CDR3 coding sequence is TGTGCCAGCAGCCATAAAATGGGCCTAGCGGGTAGCACAGATACGCAGTATTTT. Protein product: CASSHKMGLAGSTDTQYF.

This clone was counted between two and nine times. The chain links TRBV19 to TRBJ1-6, with a possible D match to TRBD1 (6 bases). The V and J ends lost 2 bases and 0 bases respectively, with 17 bases between them. CDR3 length: 19 amino acids. Germline values: CDR1 LNHDA, CDR2 SQIVND (reference sequence). Here the CDR3 DNA reads TGTGCCAGTAGTATACGGGACGGTGGGACAAACTCCTATAATTCACCCCTCCACTTT. Protein product: CASSIRDGGTNSYNSPLHF.

This clone was seen a few times. The genes are TRBV7-9 and TRBJ2-1; 7 nucleotides agree with TRBD2. The V and J ends lost 7 bases and 9 bases, in that order; junction bases with no gene match: 15. CDR3 length equals 15 residues. Germline loops: CDR1 SEHNR, CDR2 FQNEAQ (reference sequence). The DNA for the CDR3 is TGTGCCAGCACCACTGGAGGGAGGGCCGGGGCTGAGCAGTTCTTC. This sequence encodes CASTTGGRAGAEQFF.

The chain joins TRBV28 to TRBJ2-3; TRBD1 is a possible D gene (6 bases). Trimming stripped 5 bases from V and 1 base from J, with 16 bases between. CDR3 length: 16 amino acids. Germline-derived CDR1 and CDR2 are MDHEN and SYDVKM. The CDR3 coding sequence is TGTGCCAGCAGTCCCTACCAGGGGCCCCGCACAGATACGCAGTATTTT. Its translation is CASSPYQGPRTDTQYF.

CDR3 in amino acids: CASSADRGQYEQYF. CDR3 coding DNA: TGTGCCAGCAGCGCCGACAGGGGGCAATACGAGCAGTACTTC. The chain is built from TRBV7-8 and TRBJ2-7; 10 bases agree with TRBD1. Germline values: CDR1 SGHVS, CDR2 FQNEAQ. The CDR3 runs to 14 residues. The J segment lost 4 bases and the V segment lost 5 bases, leaving 5 bases of the junction unmatched.